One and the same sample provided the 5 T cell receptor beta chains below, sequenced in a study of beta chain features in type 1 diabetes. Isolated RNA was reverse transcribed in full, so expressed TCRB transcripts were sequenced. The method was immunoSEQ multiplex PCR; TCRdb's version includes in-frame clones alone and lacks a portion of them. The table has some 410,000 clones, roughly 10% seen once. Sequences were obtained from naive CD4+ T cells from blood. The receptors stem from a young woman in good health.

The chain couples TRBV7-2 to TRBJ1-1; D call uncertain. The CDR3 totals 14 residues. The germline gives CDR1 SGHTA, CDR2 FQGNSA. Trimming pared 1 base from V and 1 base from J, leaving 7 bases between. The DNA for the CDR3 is TGTGCCAGCAGCTTAGTACTTGGGAACACTGAAGCTTTCTTT. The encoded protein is CASSLVLGNTEAFF.

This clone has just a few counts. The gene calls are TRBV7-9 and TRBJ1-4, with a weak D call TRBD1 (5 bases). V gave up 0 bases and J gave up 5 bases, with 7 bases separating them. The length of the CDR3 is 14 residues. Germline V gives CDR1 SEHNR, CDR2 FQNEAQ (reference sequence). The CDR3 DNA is TGTGCCAGCAGCTTAGCCGGGGGGAATGAAAAACTGTTTTTT. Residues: CASSLAGGNEKLFF.

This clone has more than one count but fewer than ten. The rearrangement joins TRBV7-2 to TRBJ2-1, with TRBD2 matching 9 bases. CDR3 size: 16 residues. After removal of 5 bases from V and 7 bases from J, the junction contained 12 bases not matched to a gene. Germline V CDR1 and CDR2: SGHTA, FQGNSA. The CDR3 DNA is TGTGCCAGCAGCCCCTGGGGGGCGGGAGGGAAAAATGAGCAGTTCTTC. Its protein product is CASSPWGAGGKNEQFF.

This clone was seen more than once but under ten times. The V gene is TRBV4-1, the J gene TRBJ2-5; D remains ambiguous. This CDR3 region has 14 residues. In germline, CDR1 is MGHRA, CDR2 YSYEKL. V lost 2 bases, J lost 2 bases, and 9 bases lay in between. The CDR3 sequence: CASSQFEIQETQYF. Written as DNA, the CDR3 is TGCGCCAGCAGCCAATTTGAGATACAAGAGACCCAGTACTTC.

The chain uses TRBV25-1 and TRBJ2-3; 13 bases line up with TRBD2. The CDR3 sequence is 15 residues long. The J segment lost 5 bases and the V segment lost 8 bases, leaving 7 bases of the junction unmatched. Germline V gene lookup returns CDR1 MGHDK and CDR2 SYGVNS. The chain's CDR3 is CASRLGLAGRDTQYF. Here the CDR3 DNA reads TGTGCCAGCCGCTTGGGACTAGCGGGACGAGATACGCAGTATTTT.